The 20 T cell receptor beta chains given below trace back to one sample, sequenced in a study of T cell responses to AZD1222 COVID-19 vaccine. This table comes from immunoSEQ multiplex PCR, and its TCRdb copy is limited to in-frame clones, with some not included. The data show approximately 100,000 clones, approximately 92% seen once. The sequencing here drew on peripheral blood, taken on day 0 of AZD1222 vaccination. These receptors came from an adult in good health.

The chain recombines TRBV9 with TRBJ1-2; 7 bases align to TRBD1. The germline V gene has CDR1 SGDLS and CDR2 YYNGEE. V was clipped by 2 bases and J by 4 bases; unmatched bases: 2. The CDR3 consists of 13 residues. CDR3 sequence (DNA): TGTGCCAGCAGCGTGACAGGGTCCTATGGCTACACCTTC. Encoded protein: CASSVTGSYGYTF.

The chain is built from TRBV19 and TRBJ2-7; TRBD2 might be the D (6 bases). The V gene lost 4 bases and the J gene lost 7 bases, with 26 bases spanning the gap. The germline V gene has CDR1 LNHDA and CDR2 SQIVND (reference sequence). The length of the CDR3 is 17 residues. The chain's CDR3 is CASSTLTGSVRRGEQYF. CDR3 bases: TGTGCCAGTAGTACGCTGACCGGGAGTGTTCGCCGTGGGGAGCAGTACTTC.

The rearrangement links TRBV29-1 to TRBJ1-1; TRBD1 might be the D (6 bases). V dropped 5 bases and J dropped 1 base, with 11 bases sitting between them. Looked up from germline, CDR1 is SQVTM and CDR2 is ANQGSEA. The CDR3 is 13 residues long. CDR3 DNA: TGCAGCGTTACATGGGACACGAACACTGAAGCTTTCTTT. This codes for CSVTWDTNTEAFF.

The genes are TRBV9 and TRBJ1-1; maybe TRBD1 (5 bases). Trimming cost V 2 bases and J 1 base, with 9 bases left between them. The CDR3 runs to 14 residues. Per germline, CDR1 SGDLS and CDR2 YYNGEE. This chain's CDR3 is CASSVRDQNTEAFF. CDR3 DNA sequence: TGTGCCAGCAGCGTTCGGGACCAGAACACTGAAGCTTTCTTT. Filled out from reference TRBV9 and TRBJ1-1, the complete variable domain reads DSGVTQTPKHLITATGQRVTLRCSPRSGDLSVYWYQQSLDQGLQFLIQYYNGEERAKGNILERFSAQQFPDLHSELNLSSLELGDSALYFCASSVRDQNTEAFFGQGTRLTVV.

The chain recombines TRBV7-2 with TRBJ2-2, with D possibly TRBD2 on 6 matching bases. CDR1 is SGHTA and CDR2 is FQGNSA in the germline V gene. The CDR3 is 15 amino acids. V lost 5 bases, J lost 5 bases, and 15 bases lay in between. The CDR3, as DNA: TGTGCCAGCAGCCCCGATAGCGGAATGACCGGGGAGCTGTTTTTT. Translation: CASSPDSGMTGELFF.

This chain uses TRBV7-2 with TRBJ1-1; perhaps TRBD1 as D (5 bases). CDR3 size: 13 residues. V was shortened by 1 base and J by 5 bases, with 8 bases between the two germline ends. In germline, CDR1 is SGHTA, CDR2 FQGNSA. The DNA of the CDR3 is TGTGCCAGCAGCTTAGGCTGGGGGACTGAAGCTTTCTTT. Residues: CASSLGWGTEAFF.

The V call is TRBV10-1, the J call TRBJ2-7, with D unresolved. CDR3 length equals 13 residues. In germline, CDR1 is WNHNN, CDR2 SYGVQD (reference sequence). With 3 bases removed from V and 2 bases from J, the gap between germline ends came to 8 bases. This CDR3 reads CASSDSRAYEQYF. The CDR3 DNA reads TGCGCCAGCAGTGATAGCCGAGCCTACGAGCAGTACTTC.

The V and J genes are TRBV24-1 and TRBJ1-1, with D perhaps TRBD1 (5 bases). CDR1 KGHDR and CDR2 SFDVKD come from the germline V gene. This CDR3 is 12 amino acids long. Trimming removed 2 bases at V and 9 bases at J, with 9 bases between. DNA for the CDR3: TGTGCCACCAGTGATTCCAACAGGAAAGCTTTCTTT. This translates into CATSDSNRKAFF.

The DNA of the CDR3 is TGTGCCAGCAGCCCCACAAGCAAACCCGGTCAGGGGGCCAACGTCCTGACTTTC. Translation: CASSPTSKPGQGANVLTF. V gene TRBV7-9 combines with J gene TRBJ2-6; no clear D gene. V lost 5 bases and J lost 4, with 21 bases in between. The CDR3 is made up of 18 amino acids. Germline V gives CDR1 SEHNR, CDR2 FQNEAQ (reference sequence).

CDR3 in amino acids: CASSHHPQGSQPQHF. The CDR3 coding sequence is TGTGCCAGTAGCCACCACCCCCAGGGGAGCCAGCCCCAGCATTTT. The V gene is TRBV19, the J gene TRBJ1-5; D is perhaps TRBD1 (6 bases). The germline V and J ends were trimmed by 6 bases and 7 bases, with 19 bases remaining between them. The CDR3 is 15 residues long. Germline lookup yields CDR1 LNHDA and CDR2 SQIVND (reference sequence).

This chain links TRBV19 with TRBJ2-2; D is undetermined. Germline lookup yields CDR1 LNHDA and CDR2 SQIVND (reference sequence). The CDR3 loop spans 13 amino acids. Trimming stripped 8 bases from V and 1 base from J, with 8 bases between. The CDR3 sequence: CASGKVNTGELFF. DNA of the CDR3: TGTGCCAGTGGTAAGGTGAACACCGGGGAGCTGTTTTTT.

The chain couples TRBV7-8 to TRBJ2-7; perhaps TRBD2 as D (6 bases). Between the trimmed V and J ends, which lost 5 bases and 6 bases, there was a span of 14 bases. The CDR3 extends over 13 amino acids. CDR1 is SGHVS, CDR2 FQNEAQ, per germline. The chain's CDR3 is CASSPRLETEQYF. The CDR3 DNA reads as TGTGCCAGCAGCCCCCGACTAGAGACCGAGCAGTACTTC.

This chain connects TRBV24-1 to TRBJ2-3, with a weak D call TRBD2 (5 bases). Germline lookup yields CDR1 KGHDR and CDR2 SFDVKD. Trimming left V 5 bases short and J 0 bases short, with 8 bases between. This CDR3 is built from 14 residues. Here the CDR3 DNA reads TGTGCCACCAGTGCCGGGGAAAGCACAGATACGCAGTATTTT. Translation: CATSAGESTDTQYF.

This clone was recorded once. The CDR3 nucleotides are TGTGCCAGCAGCTTAAACTCACAGGGGCGGACTGAAGCTTTCTTT. Its translation is CASSLNSQGRTEAFF. V usage is TRBV7-2 and J usage is TRBJ1-1; TRBD1 agrees at 7 bases. Germline assignment: CDR1 SGHTA and CDR2 FQGNSA. V lost 2 bases and J lost 5; bases outside the gene matches: 8. The CDR3 consists of 15 residues.

V usage is TRBV29-1 and J usage is TRBJ1-2; D unclear. Trimming pared 8 bases from V and 3 bases from J, leaving 10 bases between. In germline, CDR1 is SQVTM, CDR2 ANQGSEA. CDR3 length: 11 residues. CDR3 loop: CSLGPDYGYTF. The CDR3 coding sequence is TGCAGCCTAGGACCGGACTATGGCTACACCTTC.

V and J are TRBV11-2 and TRBJ1-1; TRBD1 matches at 8 bases. This CDR3 region has 17 residues. V was clipped by 0 bases and J by 4 bases; unmatched bases: 10. In germline, CDR1 is SGHAT, CDR2 FQNNGV. The CDR3 is CASSLDARGRGGTEAFF. The CDR3 bases are TGTGCCAGCAGCTTAGATGCCAGGGGGCGAGGGGGCACTGAAGCTTTCTTT.

J is TRBJ1-4 and V is TRBV18; D ambiguous. The length of the CDR3 is 15 residues. Between the trimmed V and J ends, which lost 3 bases and 6 bases, there was a span of 14 bases. Germline loops: CDR1 KGHSH, CDR2 LQKENI. Written as DNA, the CDR3 is TGTGCCAGCTCACCTTCAATTCCCGGACATGAAAAACTGTTTTTT. This translates into CASSPSIPGHEKLFF.

The chain couples TRBV27 to TRBJ2-7, with 9 bases identical to TRBD1. This CDR3 comprises 13 residues. CDR1 is MNHEY, CDR2 SMNVEV, per germline (reference sequence). J lost 6 bases, V lost 10 bases, and 10 bases had no gene match. This chain's CDR3 is CATPGQGGVEQYF. The CDR3 DNA reads TGTGCCACCCCGGGACAGGGAGGCGTCGAGCAGTACTTC.

J is TRBJ1-1 and V is TRBV7-3; D unresolved. Looked up from germline, CDR1 is SGHTA and CDR2 is FQGTGA. CDR3 length equals 14 residues. The V gene lost 3 bases and the J gene lost 2 bases, with 10 bases spanning the gap. CDR3 bases: TGTGCCAGCAGCTTGATCGGGGTAAACACTGAAGCTTTCTTT. Translation: CASSLIGVNTEAFF.

V gene TRBV7-9 combines with J gene TRBJ2-3; perhaps TRBD2 as D (6 bases). CDR3 length: 14 amino acids. Germline V gene data show CDR1 as SEHNR and CDR2 as FQNEAQ (reference sequence). Trimming took 5 bases from V and 8 from J, leaving 17 bases between them. CDR3 coding DNA: TGTGCCAGCAGCATGGACGCCCGGAGGGTTACGCAGTATTTT. Its protein product is CASSMDARRVTQYF.